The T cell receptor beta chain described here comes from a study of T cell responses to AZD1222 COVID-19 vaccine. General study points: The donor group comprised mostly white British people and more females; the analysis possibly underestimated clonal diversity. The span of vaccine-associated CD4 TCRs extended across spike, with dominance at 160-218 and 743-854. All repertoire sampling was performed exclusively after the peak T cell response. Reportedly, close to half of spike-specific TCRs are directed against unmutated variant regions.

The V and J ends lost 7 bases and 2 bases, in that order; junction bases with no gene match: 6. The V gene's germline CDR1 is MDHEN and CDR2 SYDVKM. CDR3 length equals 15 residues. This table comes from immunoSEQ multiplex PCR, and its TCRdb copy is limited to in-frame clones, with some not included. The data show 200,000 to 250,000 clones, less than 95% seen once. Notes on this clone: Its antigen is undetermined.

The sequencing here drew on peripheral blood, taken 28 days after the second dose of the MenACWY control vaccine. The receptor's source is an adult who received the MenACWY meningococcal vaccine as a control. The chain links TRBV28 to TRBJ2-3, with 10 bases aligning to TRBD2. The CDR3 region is CASTSSGSPTDTQYF. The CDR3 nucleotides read TGTGCCAGCACCTCTAGCGGGAGCCCCACAGATACGCAGTATTTT.